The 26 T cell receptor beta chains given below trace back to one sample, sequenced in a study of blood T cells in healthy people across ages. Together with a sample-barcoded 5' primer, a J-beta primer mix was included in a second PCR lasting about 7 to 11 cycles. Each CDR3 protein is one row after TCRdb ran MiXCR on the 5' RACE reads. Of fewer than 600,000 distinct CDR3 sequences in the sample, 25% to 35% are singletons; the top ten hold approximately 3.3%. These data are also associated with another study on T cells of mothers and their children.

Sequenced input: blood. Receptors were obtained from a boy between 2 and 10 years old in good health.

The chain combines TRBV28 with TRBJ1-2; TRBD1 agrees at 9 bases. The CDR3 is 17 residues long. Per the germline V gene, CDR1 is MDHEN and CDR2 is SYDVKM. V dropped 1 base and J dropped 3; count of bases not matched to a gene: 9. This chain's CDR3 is CASSLFVGQGWDYGYTF. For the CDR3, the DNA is TGTGCCAGCAGTTTATTCGTAGGACAGGGGTGGGACTATGGCTACACCTTC.

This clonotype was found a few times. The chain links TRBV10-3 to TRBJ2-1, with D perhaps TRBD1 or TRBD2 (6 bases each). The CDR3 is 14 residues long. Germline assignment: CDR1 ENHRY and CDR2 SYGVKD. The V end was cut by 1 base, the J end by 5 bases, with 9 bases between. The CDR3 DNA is TGTGCCATCAGTGAGTGGCGGGACAACAATGAGCAGTTCTTC. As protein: CAISEWRDNNEQFF.

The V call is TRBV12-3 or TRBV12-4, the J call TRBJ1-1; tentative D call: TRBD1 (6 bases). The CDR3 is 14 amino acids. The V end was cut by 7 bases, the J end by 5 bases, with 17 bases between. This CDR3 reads CASTQGRGETEAFF. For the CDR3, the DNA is TGTGCCAGCACTCAGGGGAGGGGGGAGACTGAAGCTTTCTTT.

This CDR3 reads CASRVGASPNTEAFF. CDR3 DNA sequence: TGTGCCAGCAGAGTAGGGGCCTCCCCGAACACTGAAGCTTTCTTT. The chain combines TRBV27 with TRBJ1-1; TRBD1 might be the D (5 bases). The CDR3 runs 15 residues. The ends were cut back, 6 bases at V and 1 base at J, with 15 bases in the middle. Looked up from germline, CDR1 is MNHEY and CDR2 is SMNVEV (reference sequence).

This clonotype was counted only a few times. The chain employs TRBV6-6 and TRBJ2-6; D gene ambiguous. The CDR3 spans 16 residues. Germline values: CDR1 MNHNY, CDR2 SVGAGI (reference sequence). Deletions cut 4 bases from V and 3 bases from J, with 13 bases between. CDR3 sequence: CASSFTAKSGANVLTF. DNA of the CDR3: TGTGCCAGCAGTTTTACGGCGAAGAGTGGGGCCAACGTCCTGACTTTC.

The CDR3 sequence: CASRSIALSSYNEQFF. The CDR3 DNA sequence: TGTGCCAGCAGATCGATAGCGTTAAGCTCCTACAATGAGCAGTTCTTC. This chain uses TRBV6-2 or TRBV6-3 with TRBJ2-1; D possibly corresponds to TRBD2 (5 bases). The CDR3 has 16 amino acids. Germline lookup yields CDR1 MNHEY and CDR2 SVGEGT. V shed 6 bases and J shed 0 bases, with 15 bases lying between them.

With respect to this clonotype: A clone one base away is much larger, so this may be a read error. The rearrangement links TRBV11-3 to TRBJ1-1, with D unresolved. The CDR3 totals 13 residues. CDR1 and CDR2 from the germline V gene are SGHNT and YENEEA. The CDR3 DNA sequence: TGTGCCAGCAGCTTAGAGGGGAACGCTGAAGCTTTCTTT. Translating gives CASSLEGNAEAFF.

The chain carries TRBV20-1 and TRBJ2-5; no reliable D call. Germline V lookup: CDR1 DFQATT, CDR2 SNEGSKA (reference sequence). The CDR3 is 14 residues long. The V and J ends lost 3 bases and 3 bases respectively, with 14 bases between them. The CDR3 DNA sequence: TGCAGTGCTAGGGGGTCAAGGAAGGAAGAGACCCAGTACTTC. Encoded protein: CSARGSRKEETQYF.

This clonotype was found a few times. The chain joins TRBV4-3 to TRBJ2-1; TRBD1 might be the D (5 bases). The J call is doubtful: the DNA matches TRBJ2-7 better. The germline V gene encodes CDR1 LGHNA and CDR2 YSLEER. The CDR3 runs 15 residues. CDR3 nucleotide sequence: TGCGCCAGCAGCCAGTTGAAGGACACCAGCTACGAGCAGTACTTC. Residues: CASSQLKDTSYEQYF.

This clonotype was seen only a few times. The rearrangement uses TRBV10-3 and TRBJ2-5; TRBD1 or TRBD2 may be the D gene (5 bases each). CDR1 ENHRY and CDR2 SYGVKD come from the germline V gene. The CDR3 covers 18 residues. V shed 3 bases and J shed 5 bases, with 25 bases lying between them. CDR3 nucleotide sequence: TGTGCCATCAGTGAAAAGAGGGGATCGAAGCTCGGCGTGGAGACCCAGTACTTC. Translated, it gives CAISEKRGSKLGVETQYF.

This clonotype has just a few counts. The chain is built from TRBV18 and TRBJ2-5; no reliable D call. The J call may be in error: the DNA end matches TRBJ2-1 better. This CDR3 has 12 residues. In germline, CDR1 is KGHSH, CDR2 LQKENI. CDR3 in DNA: TGTGCCAGCTCACCAGGGTTTGGTGAGCAGTTCTTC. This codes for CASSPGFGEQFF.

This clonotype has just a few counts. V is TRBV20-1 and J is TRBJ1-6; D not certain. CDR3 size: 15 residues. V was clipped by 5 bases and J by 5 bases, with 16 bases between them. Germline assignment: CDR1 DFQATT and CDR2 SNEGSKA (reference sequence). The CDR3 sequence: CSAPPGEGDNSPLHF. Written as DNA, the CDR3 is TGCAGTGCTCCGCCCGGGGAAGGAGATAATTCACCCCTCCACTTT.

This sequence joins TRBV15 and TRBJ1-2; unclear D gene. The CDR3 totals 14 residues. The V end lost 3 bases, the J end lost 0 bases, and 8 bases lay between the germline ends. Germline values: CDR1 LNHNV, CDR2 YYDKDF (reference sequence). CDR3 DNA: TGTGCCACCAGCAGCAGAGGTTCTAACTATGGCTACACCTTC. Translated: CATSSRGSNYGYTF.

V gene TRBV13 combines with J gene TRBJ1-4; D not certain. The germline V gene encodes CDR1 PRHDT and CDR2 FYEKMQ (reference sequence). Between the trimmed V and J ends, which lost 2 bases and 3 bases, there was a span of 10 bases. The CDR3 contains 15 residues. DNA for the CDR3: TGTGCCAGCAGCTTATCGGAACAGCCTAATGAAAAACTGTTTTTT. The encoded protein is CASSLSEQPNEKLFF.

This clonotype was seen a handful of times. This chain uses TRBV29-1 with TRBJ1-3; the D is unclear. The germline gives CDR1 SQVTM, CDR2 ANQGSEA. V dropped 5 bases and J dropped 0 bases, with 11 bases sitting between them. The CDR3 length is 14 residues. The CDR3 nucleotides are TGCAGCGTTATCACCCACAGCTCTGGAAACACCATATATTTT. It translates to CSVITHSSGNTIYF.

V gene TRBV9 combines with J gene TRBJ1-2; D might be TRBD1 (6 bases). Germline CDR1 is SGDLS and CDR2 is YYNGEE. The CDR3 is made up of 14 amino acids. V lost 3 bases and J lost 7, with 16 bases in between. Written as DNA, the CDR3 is TGTGCCAGCAGCGGACGACAGGAATTCTTTGGCTACACCTTC. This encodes CASSGRQEFFGYTF. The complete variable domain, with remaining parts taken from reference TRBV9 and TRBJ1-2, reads DSGVTQTPKHLITATGQRVTLRCSPRSGDLSVYWYQQSLDQGLQFLIQYYNGEERAKGNILERFSAQQFPDLHSELNLSSLELGDSALYFCASSGRQEFFGYTFGSGTRLTVV.

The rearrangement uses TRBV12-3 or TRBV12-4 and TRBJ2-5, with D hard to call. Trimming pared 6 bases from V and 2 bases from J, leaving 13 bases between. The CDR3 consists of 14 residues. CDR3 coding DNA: TGTGCCAGCAGCCCGAGTGGTCGGCAAGAGACCCAGTACTTC. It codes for CASSPSGRQETQYF.

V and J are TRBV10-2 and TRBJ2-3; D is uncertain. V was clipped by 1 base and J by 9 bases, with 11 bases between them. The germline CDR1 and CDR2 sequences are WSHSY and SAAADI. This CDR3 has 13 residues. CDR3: CASSELDSRTQYF. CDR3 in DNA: TGCGCCAGCAGTGAGTTAGACTCGCGGACGCAGTATTTT.

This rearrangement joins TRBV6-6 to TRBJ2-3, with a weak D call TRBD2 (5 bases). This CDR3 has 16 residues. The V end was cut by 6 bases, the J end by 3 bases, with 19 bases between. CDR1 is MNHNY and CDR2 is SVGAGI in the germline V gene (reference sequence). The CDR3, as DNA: TGTGCCAGCAGCCTCAAAGGGCTAGCTGGGACAGATACGCAGTATTTT. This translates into CASSLKGLAGTDTQYF.

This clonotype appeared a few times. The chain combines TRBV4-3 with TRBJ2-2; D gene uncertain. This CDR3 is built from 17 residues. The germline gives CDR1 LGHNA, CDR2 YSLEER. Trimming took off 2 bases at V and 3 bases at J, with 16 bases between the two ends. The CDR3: CASSQPRDSSHTGELFF. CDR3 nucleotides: TGCGCCAGCAGCCAACCCAGAGACTCATCCCACACCGGGGAGCTGTTTTTT.

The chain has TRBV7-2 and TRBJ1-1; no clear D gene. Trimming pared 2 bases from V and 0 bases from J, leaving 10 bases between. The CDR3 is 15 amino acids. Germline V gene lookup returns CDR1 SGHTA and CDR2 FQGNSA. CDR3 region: CASSLFPGMNTEAFF. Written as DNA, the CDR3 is TGTGCCAGCAGCTTATTCCCGGGAATGAACACTGAAGCTTTCTTT.

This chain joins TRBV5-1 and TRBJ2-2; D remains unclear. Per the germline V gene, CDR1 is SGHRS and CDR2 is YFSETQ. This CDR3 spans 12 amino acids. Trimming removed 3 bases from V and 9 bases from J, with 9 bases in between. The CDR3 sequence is CASSSGPRELFF. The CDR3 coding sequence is TGCGCCAGCAGCTCAGGCCCCCGGGAGCTGTTTTTT.

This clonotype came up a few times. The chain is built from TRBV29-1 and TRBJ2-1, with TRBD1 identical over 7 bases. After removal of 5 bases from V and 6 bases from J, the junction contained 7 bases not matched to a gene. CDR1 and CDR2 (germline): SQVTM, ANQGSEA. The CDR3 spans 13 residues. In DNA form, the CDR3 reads TGCAGCGTTAACAGGGGTACGGGCAATGAGCAGTTCTTC. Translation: CSVNRGTGNEQFF.

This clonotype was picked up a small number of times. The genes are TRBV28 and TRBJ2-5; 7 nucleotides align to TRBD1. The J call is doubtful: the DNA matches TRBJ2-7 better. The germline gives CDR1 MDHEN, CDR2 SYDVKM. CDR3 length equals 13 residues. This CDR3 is CASSPDRFYEQYF. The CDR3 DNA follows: TGTGCCAGCAGTCCGGACAGGTTCTACGAGCAGTACTTC.

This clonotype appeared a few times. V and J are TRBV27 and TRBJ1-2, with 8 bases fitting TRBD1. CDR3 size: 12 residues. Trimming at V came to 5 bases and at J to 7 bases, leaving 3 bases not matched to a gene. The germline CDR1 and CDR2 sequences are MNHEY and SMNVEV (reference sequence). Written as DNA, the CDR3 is TGTGCCAGCAGTATCACAGGGGGTGGCTACACCTTC. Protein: CASSITGGGYTF.

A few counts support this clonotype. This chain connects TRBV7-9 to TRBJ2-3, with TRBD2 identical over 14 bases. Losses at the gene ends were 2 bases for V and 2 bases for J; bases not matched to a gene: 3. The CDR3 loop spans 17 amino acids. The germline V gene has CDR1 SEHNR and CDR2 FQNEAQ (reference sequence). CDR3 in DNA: TGTGCCAGCAGCTTAAGGGGACTAGCGGGGGACACAGATACGCAGTATTTT. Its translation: CASSLRGLAGDTDTQYF.